The T cell receptor (beta chain) under discussion was sequenced for a study of blood T cell repertoires in COVID-19. Overall study: COVID-19 samples, acute and convalescent, were from the United States, Italy and Spain. PBMCs, B-cell-depleted T cells, or T cells provided the cDNA or gDNA that made up the material.

Germline assignment: CDR1 SGHTS and CDR2 YDEGEE. This CDR3 is built from 14 residues. V shed 2 bases and J shed 3 bases, with 12 bases lying between them. Authors' analysis steps: Amplified reference gene primers provided the basis for estimating nucleated cell counts. The table came from immunoSEQ multiplex PCR; TCRdb's copy has only in-frame clones and leaves some out. V, J and clone size are taken as reported in that table, and D and trimming were inferred from the DNA itself. The sample lists about 90,000 clones, about 88% seen once, with 1.2% in the top ten. This clone was seen a single time. This TCR came from a man older than 75 with active or convalescent COVID-19. The V call is TRBV5-8, the J call TRBJ2-7; D may be TRBD1 (6 bases). Sequencing used peripheral blood. In DNA, the CDR3 is TGTGCCAGCAGCTTTCGTCTCAGGGGCTACGAGCAGTACTTC. Translation: CASSFRLRGYEQYF.